Listed below are T cell receptor beta chains from one sample, sequenced in a study of identical twins. TCRdb re-derived calls from the 5' RACE reads in MiXCR, one entry per CDR3 protein. The table has 420,000 or so distinct CDR3 sequences, about 18% seen once. The sequencing sample was made of naive T cells sorted from blood. The origin of the receptors is a man in his fifties in good health. Each CDR3 is given with its conserved first and last residue. A D gene is named only where the DNA matches it firmly. The size of a clone is reported for some rows only, either as once, few or many, or as a class for expanded clones.

V	size	D	J	CDR3	DNA
TRBV12-3/TRBV12-4	.	.	TRBJ2-5	CASSLRDFQYF	TGTGCCAGCAGCCTTCGGGATTTTCAGTACTTC
TRBV4-3	.	TRBD2	TRBJ2-1	CASSQVAVRDYSYNEQFF	TGCGCCAGCAGCCAAGTAGCCGTCCGGGACTACTCCTACAATGAGCAGTTCTTC
TRBV6-1	few	TRBD1	TRBJ2-7	CASSPDRGRLYEQYF	TGTGCCAGCAGCCCTGACAGGGGGCGCTTGTACGAGCAGTACTTC
TRBV12-3/TRBV12-4	many	TRBD1	TRBJ1-1	CASRLRDRMNTEAFF	TGTGCCAGCAGGCTCCGGGACAGGATGAACACTGAAGCTTTCTTT
TRBV12-3/TRBV12-4	few	.	TRBJ1-5	CASSFADSVYQPQHF	TGTGCCAGCAGTTTCGCCGACAGCGTATATCAGCCCCAGCATTTT
TRBV7-2	many	.	TRBJ2-5	CASKESAAQETQYF	TGTGCCAGCAAAGAGTCAGCAGCCCAAGAGACCCAGTACTTC
TRBV20-1	.	.	TRBJ1-2	CSALGRGPTIYGYTF	TGCAGTGCTCTAGGCCGGGGGCCGACAATTTATGGCTACACCTTC
TRBV4-3	many	TRBD2	TRBJ2-2	CASSQVHGGAGELFF	TGCGCCAGCAGCCAAGTACACGGGGGGGCCGGGGAGCTGTTTTTT
TRBV10-3	many	TRBD2	TRBJ2-2	CATEGLARTGELFF	TGTGCCACTGAAGGACTAGCGCGGACCGGGGAGCTGTTTTTT
TRBV20-1	.	.	TRBJ2-3	CSAITRRGVIIGGTDTQYF	TGCAGTGCTATCACTAGAAGGGGTGTTATTATTGGCGGCACAGATACGCAGTATTTT
TRBV5-1	few	.	TRBJ1-2	CASSPDGVGAGYTF	TGCGCCAGCAGCCCCGATGGAGTCGGGGCGGGCTACACCTTC
TRBV7-8	many	TRBD2	TRBJ2-1	CASSLTLAGASNEQFF	TGTGCCAGCAGCTTAACCCTAGCGGGGGCATCCAATGAGCAGTTCTTC
TRBV5-1	.	TRBD2	TRBJ2-1	CASSLPRSGVVDEQFF	TGCGCCAGCAGCTTACCGCGTAGCGGGGTTGTGGATGAGCAGTTCTTC
TRBV20-1	few	TRBD1	TRBJ2-3	CSARTIGTGWPDTQYF	TGCAGTGCTAGAACCATCGGGACAGGGTGGCCAGATACGCAGTATTTT
TRBV15	few	.	TRBJ2-7	CATSRDTGYEQYF	TGTGCCACCAGCAGAGATACGGGCTACGAGCAGTACTTC
TRBV20-1	.	.	TRBJ1-6	CSARDRFWENSPLHF	TGCAGTGCTAGAGATCGGTTTTGGGAGAATTCACCCCTCCACTTT
TRBV29-1	many	.	TRBJ2-3	CSVERGRTDTQYF	TGCAGCGTTGAACGAGGGCGCACAGATACGCAGTATTTT
TRBV29-1	.	.	TRBJ2-3	CSVEGIHTDTQYF	TGCAGCGTTGAAGGGATACACACAGATACGCAGTATTTT
TRBV20-1	.	TRBD2	TRBJ2-1	CSARAGLAAYNEQFF	TGCAGTGCTAGAGCGGGGCTAGCGGCCTACAATGAGCAGTTCTTC
TRBV18	.	.	TRBJ2-5	CASSPLASVETQYF	TGTGCCAGCTCACCACTGGCCAGCGTCGAGACCCAGTACTTC
TRBV5-1	many	.	TRBJ2-1	CASSSASNEQFF	TGCGCCAGCAGCTCGGCGAGCAATGAGCAGTTCTTC
TRBV10-2	many	.	TRBJ2-6	CASSEVSGANVLTF	TGCGCCAGCAGTGAAGTCTCTGGGGCCAACGTCCTGACTTTC
TRBV9	.	.	TRBJ2-1	CASSVVSGYNEQFF	TGTGCCAGCAGCGTAGTCTCAGGGTACAATGAGCAGTTCTTC
TRBV23-1	.	.	TRBJ2-7	CARKIGSYEQYF	TGCGCCAGGAAGATAGGCTCCTACGAGCAGTACTTC
TRBV6-2/TRBV6-3	many	.	TRBJ2-1	CASSYSIDEQFF	TGTGCCAGCAGTTACTCAATCGATGAGCAGTTCTTC
TRBV5-1	few	TRBD1	TRBJ1-1	CASSLDVTGRLNTEAFF	TGCGCCAGCAGCTTGGATGTGACAGGGCGCTTGAACACTGAAGCTTTCTTT
TRBV10-2	few	.	TRBJ2-1	CASSEEGVYNEQFF	TGCGCCAGCAGTGAGGAGGGGGTCTACAATGAGCAGTTCTTC
TRBV12-3/TRBV12-4	.	.	TRBJ2-2	CASSLSGDTGELFF	TGTGCCAGCAGTTTATCGGGGGATACCGGGGAGCTGTTTTTT
TRBV6-1	few	TRBD1	TRBJ1-2	CASRSYQGANYGYTF	TGTGCCAGCAGGAGTTACCAGGGGGCGAACTATGGCTACACCTTC
TRBV4-1	.	.	TRBJ2-1	CASSQDGGFAGEQFF	TGCGCCAGCAGCCAAGATGGGGGCTTCGCTGGTGAGCAGTTCTTC
TRBV5-5	.	.	TRBJ1-2	CASSPLGQSNYEGYTF	TGTGCCAGCAGCCCCCTTGGACAGTCTAACTATGAGGGCTACACCTTC
TRBV12-3/TRBV12-4	many	.	TRBJ2-3	CASSFGGRGTDTQYF	TGTGCCAGCAGTTTTGGAGGGAGAGGCACAGATACGCAGTATTTT
TRBV6-1	.	TRBD2	TRBJ2-7	CASSTGGNYEQYF	TGTGCCAGCAGTACGGGAGGGAACTACGAGCAGTACTTC